This T cell receptor beta chain was sequenced for a study of blood T cell repertoires in COVID-19. Study background: COVID-19 samples, acute and convalescent, were from the United States, Italy and Spain. PBMCs, B-cell-depleted T cells, or T cells provided the cDNA or gDNA that made up the material.

Authors' processing steps: Amplifying reference gene primers gave estimates of nucleated cell counts. Produced via immunoSEQ multiplex PCR; TCRdb's table is partial and in-frame only. D and trimming were read from the DNA, whereas the V and J calls and clone size are those reported in that table. This table holds more than 300,000 clones, approximately 90% found once. Two negative PCRs, clearance, or symptom resolution had been documented for recovered Cohort 3 donors. Trimming removed 7 bases from V and 1 base from J, with 13 bases in between. The CDR3 runs 14 residues. The germline gives CDR1 PRHDT, CDR2 FYEKMQ (reference sequence).

The rearrangement joins TRBV13 to TRBJ1-1; D possibly corresponds to TRBD1 (6 bases). Sequencing input: PBMCs or T cells enriched from blood (not recorded which). The source is a woman aged 25 to 39 who had recovered from COVID-19. The CDR3 bases are TGTGCCAGCACCCGCGGGGGGGCGAACACTGAAGCTTTCTTT. It specifies CASTRGGANTEAFF.